This T cell receptor beta chain was found in a study of blood T cell repertoires in COVID-19. Study in general: From T cells, B-cell-depleted T cells, or PBMCs came the material, which was cDNA or gDNA.

In the authors' methods: By means of reference gene primer amplification, nucleated cell counts were estimated. Assay used: immunoSEQ multiplex PCR; TCRdb lists only in-frame clones, some missing. The V and J calls and clone size were taken over from that table, and D and trimming were inferred from the DNA. The table has some 490,000 clones, 70% to 90% seen once. Sample: peripheral blood. The origin of this receptor is a human donor in a cohort sampled during active COVID-19.

CDR3 bases: TGTGCCAGCAGTTACCTGTTCGAGGGCGCGCAGTTCTTC. Translated: CASSYLFEGAQFF. V gene TRBV6-5 combines with J gene TRBJ2-1; TRBD2 is a possible D gene (5 bases). V lost 2 bases to trimming and J lost 12 bases, with 14 bases between them. The CDR3 has 13 amino acids. Germline CDR1 MNHEY, CDR2 SVGAGI.